This TCR beta chain was recorded in a study of shared clonotypes between healthy human individuals. Background on the study: Samples came from a couple of female and three male donors aged 18 to 49. General study findings and limits: Rarefaction curves obtained for sorted subsets showed sequencing incomplete despite large depth.

Naive CD8 cells lacked CD45RO and underwent positive selection for CCR7, leaving out terminally differentiated effector memory CD45RA+ cells. Using immunoSEQ multiplex PCR, the repertoire was profiled, and TCRdb retains in-frame clones only, with some absent. The data hold hundreds of thousands of clones, with around 96% observed a single time. For this clone: Antigen: not known.

Germline CDR1 and CDR2: MNHEY and SVGAGI. The CDR3 totals 13 residues. Deletions cut 0 bases from V and 7 bases from J, with 7 bases between. The sequence came from a woman aged 30 to 39 in good health. Sequenced input: naive CD8+ T cells sorted from blood. The J gene is TRBJ2-1, the V gene TRBV6-5, with D possibly matching TRBD1 (6 bases). The CDR3 sequence: CASSYSQGNEQFF. The CDR3 DNA sequence: TGTGCCAGCAGTTACTCCCAGGGGAATGAGCAGTTCTTC.